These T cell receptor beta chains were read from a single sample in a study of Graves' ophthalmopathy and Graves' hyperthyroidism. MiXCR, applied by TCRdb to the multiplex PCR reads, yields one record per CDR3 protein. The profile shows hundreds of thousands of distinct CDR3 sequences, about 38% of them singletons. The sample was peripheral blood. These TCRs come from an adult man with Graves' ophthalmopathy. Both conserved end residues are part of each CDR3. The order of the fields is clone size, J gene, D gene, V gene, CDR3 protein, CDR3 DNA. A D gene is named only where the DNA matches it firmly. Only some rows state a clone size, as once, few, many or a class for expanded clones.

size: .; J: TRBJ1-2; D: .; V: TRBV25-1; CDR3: CASSLTEGLGYTF; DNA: TGTGCCAGCAGTCTGACAGAGGGCCTAGGCTACACCTTC
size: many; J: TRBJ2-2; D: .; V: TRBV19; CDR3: CASSMSGFGGELFF; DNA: TGTGCCAGTAGTATGTCGGGTTTCGGCGGGGAGCTGTTTTTT
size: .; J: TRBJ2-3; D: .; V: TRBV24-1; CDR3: CATSPGTFTDTQYF; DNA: TGTGCCACCAGTCCAGGGACGTTCACAGATACGCAGTATTTT
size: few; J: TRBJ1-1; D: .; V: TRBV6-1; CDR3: CASSETLLNTEAFF; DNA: TGTGCCAGCAGTGAAACTCTATTAAACACTGAAGCTTTCTTT
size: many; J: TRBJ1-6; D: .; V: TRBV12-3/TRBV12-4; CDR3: CASSLTESNSPLHF; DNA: TGTGCCAGCAGTTTAACAGAGTCGAATTCACCCCTCCACTTT
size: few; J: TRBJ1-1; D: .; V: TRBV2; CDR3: CASSYKEGGATFMNTEAFF; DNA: TGTGCCAGCAGTTACAAGGAGGGGGGGGCGACCTTTATGAACACTGAAGCTTTCTTT
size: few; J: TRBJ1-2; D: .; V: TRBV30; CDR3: CAWRPAYGYTF; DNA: TGTGCCTGGAGGCCAGCCTATGGCTACACCTTC
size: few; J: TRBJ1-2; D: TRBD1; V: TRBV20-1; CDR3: CSARSRTQGVYGYTF; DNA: TGCAGTGCTAGATCCAGAACCCAGGGGGTCTATGGCTACACCTTC
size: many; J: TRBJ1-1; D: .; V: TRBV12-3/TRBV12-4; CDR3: CASIPPGSTEAFF; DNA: TGTGCCAGCATACCCCCAGGGAGCACTGAAGCTTTCTTT
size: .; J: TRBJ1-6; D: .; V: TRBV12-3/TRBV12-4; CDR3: CASSRQGRYNSPLHF; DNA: TGTGCCAGCAGTCGTCAGGGACGGTACAATTCACCCCTCCACTTT
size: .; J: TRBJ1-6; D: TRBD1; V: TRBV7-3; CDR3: CASSFLAGGNSPLHF; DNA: TGTGCCAGCAGCTTCCTGGCAGGGGGAAATTCACCCCTCCACTTT
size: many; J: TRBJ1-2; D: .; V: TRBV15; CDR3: CATSRDRGVGGYTF; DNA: TGTGCCACCAGCAGAGATCGAGGGGTTGGGGGCTACACCTTC
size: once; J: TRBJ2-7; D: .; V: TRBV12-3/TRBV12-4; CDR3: CASRTGDYNEQYF; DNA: TGTGCCAGCAGGACAGGGGACTACAATGAGCAGTACTTC
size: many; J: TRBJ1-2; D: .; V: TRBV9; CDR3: CASSPATPNYGYTF; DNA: TGTGCCAGCAGCCCCGCGACACCAAACTATGGCTACACCTTC
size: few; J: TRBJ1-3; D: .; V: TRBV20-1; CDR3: CSAPSGAPGNTIYF; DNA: TGCAGTGCCCCAAGTGGGGCCCCTGGAAACACCATATATTTT
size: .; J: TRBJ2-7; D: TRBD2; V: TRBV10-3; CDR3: CASSEMASGSLSYEQYF; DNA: TGTGCCAGCAGTGAAATGGCTAGCGGGAGCCTCTCCTACGAGCAGTACTTC
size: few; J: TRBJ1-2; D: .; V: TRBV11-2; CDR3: CASSLGWGTVGYGYTF; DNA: TGTGCCAGCAGCTTAGGGTGGGGGACGGTGGGCTATGGCTACACCTTC
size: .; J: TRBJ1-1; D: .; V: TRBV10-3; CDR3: CAIRIQPNTEAFF; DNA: TGTGCCATCAGGATTCAGCCTAACACTGAAGCTTTCTTT
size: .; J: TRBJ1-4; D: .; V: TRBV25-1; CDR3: CASSASGTRARGEKLFF; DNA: TGTGCCAGCAGTGCTTCCGGGACACGGGCCAGGGGTGAAAAACTGTTTTTT
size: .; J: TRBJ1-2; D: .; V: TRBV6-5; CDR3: CASSYSKRGGGYTF; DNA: TGTGCCAGCAGTTACTCGAAGAGGGGTGGCGGCTACACCTTC
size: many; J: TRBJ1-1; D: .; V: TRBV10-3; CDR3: CAISESNAEQAFF; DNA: TGTGCCATCAGTGAGTCGAACGCAGAGCAGGCTTTCTTT
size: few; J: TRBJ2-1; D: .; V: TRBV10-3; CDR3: CAITSDSYNEQFF; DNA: TGTGCCATCACAAGCGACTCCTACAATGAGCAGTTCTTC
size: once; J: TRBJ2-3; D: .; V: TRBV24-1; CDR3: CASSLSGRSPDTQYF; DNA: TGTGCCAGCAGCTTGTCCGGTCGGTCTCCAGATACGCAGTATTTT